This TCR beta chain is from a study of blood T cell repertoires in COVID-19. Across the whole study: The cDNA or gDNA used as material had been derived from T cells, B-cell-depleted T cells, or PBMCs.

Measured with immunoSEQ multiplex PCR; TCRdb has only the in-frame clones, and not every one. The sample has about 180,000 clones, over 70% seen once. With 5 bases removed from V and 4 bases from J, the gap between germline ends came to 14 bases. This CDR3 has 15 amino acids. The V gene's germline CDR1 is PRHDT and CDR2 FYEKMQ (reference sequence). The sequence was obtained from a woman aged 40 to 50 with acute COVID-19. Sequencing was performed on PBMCs or T cells enriched from blood (not recorded which). The chain carries TRBV13 and TRBJ2-2, with D perhaps TRBD1 (6 bases). The CDR3 spells CASSLRAGATGELFF. The CDR3 DNA sequence: TGTGCCAGCAGCCTCCGGGCAGGGGCCACCGGGGAGCTGTTTTTT.